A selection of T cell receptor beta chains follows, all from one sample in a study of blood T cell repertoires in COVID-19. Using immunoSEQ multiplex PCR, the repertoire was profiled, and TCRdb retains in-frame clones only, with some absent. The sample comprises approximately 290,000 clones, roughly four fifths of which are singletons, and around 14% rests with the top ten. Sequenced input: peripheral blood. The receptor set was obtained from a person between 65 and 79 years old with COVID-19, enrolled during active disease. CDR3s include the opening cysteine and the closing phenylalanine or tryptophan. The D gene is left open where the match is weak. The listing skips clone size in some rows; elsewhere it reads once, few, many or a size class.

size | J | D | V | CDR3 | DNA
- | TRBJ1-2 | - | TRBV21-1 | CASSKGHLREGYTF | TGTGCCAGCAGCAAAGGACACCTCCGAGAAGGCTACACCTTC
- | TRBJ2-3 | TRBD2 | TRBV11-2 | CASSLVAGGLSDTQYF | TGTGCCAGCAGCTTAGTAGCGGGGGGGCTCTCAGATACGCAGTATTTT
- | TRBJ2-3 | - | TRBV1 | CTSSLSGRAATDTQYF | TGCACCAGCAGCTTAAGCGGGAGGGCGGCCACAGATACGCAGTATTTT
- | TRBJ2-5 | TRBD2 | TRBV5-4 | CASSLVAGGLETQYF | TGTGCCAGCAGCTTGGTTGCGGGGGGGCTCGAGACCCAGTACTTC
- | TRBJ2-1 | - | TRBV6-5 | CASTTGTGALNEQFF | TGTGCCAGCACGACCGGGACTGGCGCTCTCAATGAGCAGTTCTTC
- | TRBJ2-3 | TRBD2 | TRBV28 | CASSFVSGTGRDTQYF | TGTGCCAGCAGTTTTGTAAGCGGGACGGGGAGGGATACGCAGTATTTT
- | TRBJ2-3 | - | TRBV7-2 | CASSLVTGVVGDTQYF | TGTGCCAGCAGCTTAGTTACGGGAGTGGTTGGAGATACGCAGTATTTT
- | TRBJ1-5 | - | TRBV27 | CASSYAPSAGQPQHF | TGTGCCAGCAGTTATGCCCCGAGTGCAGGTCAGCCCCAGCATTTT
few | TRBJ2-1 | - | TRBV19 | CASRHAGTSYNEQFF | TGTGCCAGTAGACACGCGGGGACGTCCTACAATGAGCAGTTCTTC
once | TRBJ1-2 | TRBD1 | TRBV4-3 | CASSQRDRDRGYTF | TGCGCCAGCAGCCAACGCGACAGGGACCGTGGCTACACCTTC
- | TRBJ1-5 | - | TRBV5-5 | CASSSRGGGQPQHF | TGTGCCAGCAGCTCTAGGGGGGGCGGACAGCCCCAGCATTTT
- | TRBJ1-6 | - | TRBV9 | CASSARTGDNSPLHF | TGTGCCAGCAGCGCAAGAACAGGCGATAATTCACCCCTCCACTTT
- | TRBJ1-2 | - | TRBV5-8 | CASNPYPGYGYTF | TGTGCCAGCAACCCTTATCCGGGCTATGGCTACACCTTC
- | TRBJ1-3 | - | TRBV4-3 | CASSQASPLGGISGNTIYF | TGCGCCAGCAGCCAAGCAAGCCCCCTGGGAGGGATCTCTGGAAACACCATATATTTT
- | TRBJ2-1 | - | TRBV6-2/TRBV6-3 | CASSYRQSAAMYNEQFF | TGTGCCAGCAGTTATCGCCAGAGCGCGGCGATGTACAATGAGCAGTTCTTC
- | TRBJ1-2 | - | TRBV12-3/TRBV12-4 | CASSWGRSRGYTF | TGTGCCAGCAGTTGGGGCAGGTCGAGAGGCTACACCTTC
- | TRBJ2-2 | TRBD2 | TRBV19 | CASSITSGTQTGELFF | TGTGCCAGTAGTATTACTAGCGGGACCCAAACCGGGGAGCTGTTTTTT
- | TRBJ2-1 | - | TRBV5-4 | CASSTTGSSYNEQFF | TGTGCCAGCAGCACCACAGGGAGCTCCTACAATGAGCAGTTCTTC
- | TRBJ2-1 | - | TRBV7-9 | CASSFSNYNEQFF | TGTGCCAGCAGCTTTTCCAACTACAATGAGCAGTTCTTC
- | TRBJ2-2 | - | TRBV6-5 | CASSPQTGELFF | TGTGCCAGCAGCCCACAAACCGGGGAGCTGTTTTTT
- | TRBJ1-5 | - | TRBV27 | CASSLSSQGYNQPQHF | TGTGCCAGCAGTTTATCTTCGCAGGGATATAATCAGCCCCAGCATTTT
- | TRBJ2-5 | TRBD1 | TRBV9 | CASSVRDSQETQYF | TGTGCCAGCAGCGTAAGGGACAGCCAAGAGACCCAGTACTTC
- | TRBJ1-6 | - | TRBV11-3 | CASSLNFDSRSPLHF | TGTGCCAGCAGCCTTAATTTCGACAGTCGTTCACCCCTCCACTTT
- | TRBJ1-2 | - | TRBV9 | CASSGGHRLYTF | TGTGCCAGCAGCGGTGGACACCGACTCTACACCTTC
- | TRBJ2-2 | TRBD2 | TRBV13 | CASSTPGLAGGTGELFF | TGTGCCAGCAGCACCCCGGGACTAGCGGGAGGCACCGGGGAGCTGTTTTTT
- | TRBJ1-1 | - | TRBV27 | CASSLSPWTANTEAFF | TGTGCCAGCAGTTTATCGCCGTGGACAGCAAACACTGAAGCTTTCTTT
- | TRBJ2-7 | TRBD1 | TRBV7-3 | CASSLTGQGSEQYF | TGTGCCAGCAGCTTAACCGGACAGGGGTCCGAGCAGTACTTC
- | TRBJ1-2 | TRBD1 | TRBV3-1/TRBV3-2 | CASSQALGSGGRATF | TGTGCCAGCAGCCAAGCTCTCGGGTCAGGGGGCCGCGCCACCTTC
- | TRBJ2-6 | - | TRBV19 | CASSLRTSGSSGANVLTF | TGTGCCAGTAGCCTCCGGACGTCCGGGAGCTCTGGGGCCAACGTCCTGACTTTC
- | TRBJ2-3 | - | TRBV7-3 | CASSRDGGVVDTQYF | TGTGCCAGCAGCCGAGATGGCGGGGTAGTAGATACGCAGTATTTT
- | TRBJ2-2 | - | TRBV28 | CASRSLSRGTNTGELFF | TGTGCCAGCAGGTCCCTTTCAAGGGGCACGAACACCGGGGAGCTGTTTTTT
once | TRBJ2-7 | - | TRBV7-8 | CASSSLRGSYEQYF | TGTGCCAGCAGCTCATTAAGGGGCTCCTACGAGCAGTACTTC
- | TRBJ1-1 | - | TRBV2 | CAGRTVMNTEAFF | TGTGCCGGACGGACAGTCATGAACACTGAAGCTTTCTTT
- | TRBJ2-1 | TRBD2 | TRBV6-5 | CASTESGAVYNEQFF | TGTGCCAGCACCGAGAGCGGGGCGGTCTACAATGAGCAGTTCTTC
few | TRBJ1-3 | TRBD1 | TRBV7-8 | CASSLGTGASGNTIYF | TGTGCCAGCAGCTTAGGGACAGGTGCCTCTGGAAACACCATATATTTT
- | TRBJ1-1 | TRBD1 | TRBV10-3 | CAISAGQGAGEAFF | TGTGCCATCAGTGCGGGACAGGGGGCGGGTGAAGCTTTCTTT
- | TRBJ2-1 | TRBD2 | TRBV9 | CASSPIRGSGRAPTDEQFF | TGTGCCAGCAGCCCTATCCGGGGTAGCGGGAGAGCTCCTACGGATGAGCAGTTCTTC
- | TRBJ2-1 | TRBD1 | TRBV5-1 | CASSLAGGGLNEQFF | TGCGCCAGCAGCTTGGCAGGGGGCGGCCTTAATGAGCAGTTCTTC
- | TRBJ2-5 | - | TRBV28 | CASSSQETQYF | TGTGCCAGCAGTTCTCAAGAGACCCAGTACTTC
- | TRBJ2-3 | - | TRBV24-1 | CATSGGTSTDTQYF | TGTGCCACCAGTGGCGGGACGAGCACAGATACGCAGTATTTT
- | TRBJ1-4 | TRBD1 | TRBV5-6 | CASSPGTVNEKLFF | TGTGCCAGCAGCCCCGGGACAGTTAATGAAAAACTGTTTTTT
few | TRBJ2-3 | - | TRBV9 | CASSERIGTSTDTQYF | TGTGCCAGCAGCGAAAGAATCGGGACTAGCACAGATACGCAGTATTTT
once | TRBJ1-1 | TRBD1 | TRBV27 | CASRTWGDRNTEAFF | TGTGCCAGCAGGACATGGGGGGACAGGAACACTGAAGCTTTCTTT
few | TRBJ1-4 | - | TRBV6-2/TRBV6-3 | CASSYGPNEKLFF | TGTGCCAGCAGTTACGGGCCTAATGAAAAACTGTTTTTT
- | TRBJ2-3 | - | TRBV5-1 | CASSPTTVDTQYF | TGCGCCAGCAGCCCCACGACAGTAGATACGCAGTATTTT
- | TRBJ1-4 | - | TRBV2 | CASAPGEKLFF | TGTGCCAGCGCCCCAGGGGAAAAACTGTTTTTT
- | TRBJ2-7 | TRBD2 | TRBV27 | CASSHVAGGSYEQYF | TGTGCCAGCAGTCACGTAGCGGGGGGTTCCTACGAGCAGTACTTC
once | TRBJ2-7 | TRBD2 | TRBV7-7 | CASSPLEGGSEQYF | TGTGCCAGCAGCCCACTGGAGGGAGGGAGCGAGCAGTACTTC
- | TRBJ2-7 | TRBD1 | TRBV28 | CASRLSMGGTGANEQYF | TGTGCCAGCAGACTCTCCATGGGGGGGACAGGGGCGAACGAGCAGTACTTC
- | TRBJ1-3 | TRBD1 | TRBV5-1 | CASSLGQGASGNTIYF | TGCGCCAGCAGCTTGGGACAGGGGGCAAGTGGAAACACCATATATTTT